The 27 T cell receptor beta chains reported below all come from one sample, sequenced in a study of CD8 T cell repertoires and HIV-1 epitope variants. Measured with immunoSEQ multiplex PCR; TCRdb has only the in-frame clones, and not every one. The sample yields several thousand clones, around three fifths seen once. These receptors' antigens are unknown. What was sequenced was cultured CD8+ T cells derived from PBMCs. These receptors originate from a male donor with HIV.

The rearrangement joins TRBV11-1 to TRBJ2-7; D possibly corresponds to TRBD2 (6 bases). V dropped 2 bases and J dropped 6 bases, with 8 bases sitting between them. The CDR3 contains 12 residues. Germline values: CDR1 SGHAT, CDR2 FQDESV (reference sequence). In DNA form, the CDR3 reads TGTGCCAGCAGCTTACGAGCGGGCGAGCAGTACTTC. It is translated as CASSLRAGEQYF.

J is TRBJ2-5 and V is TRBV7-8; 9 bases are shared with TRBD2. V shed 4 bases and J 5 bases; nucleotides not matched to a gene: 8. Germline-derived CDR1 and CDR2 are SGHVS and FQNEAQ. The CDR3 totals 15 residues. The CDR3: CASSYSGSFGETQYF. In nucleotides, the CDR3 is TGTGCCAGCAGCTATAGCGGGAGCTTTGGGGAGACCCAGTACTTC.

This clone was recorded a few times. The chain joins TRBV5-1 to TRBJ1-1; the D is unclear. Germline loops: CDR1 SGHRS, CDR2 YFSETQ. The CDR3 spans 15 residues. V was shortened by 5 bases and J by 4 bases, with 18 bases between the two germline ends. The CDR3 loop is CASSFGPTGGTEAFF. The DNA for the CDR3 is TGCGCCAGCAGTTTTGGGCCCACCGGAGGCACTGAAGCTTTCTTT.

This clone has a handful of counts. The J gene is TRBJ1-3, the V gene TRBV5-6; D gene ambiguous. This CDR3 spans 14 amino acids. Germline assignment: CDR1 SGHDT and CDR2 YYEEEE. Trimming stripped 0 bases from V and 0 bases from J, with 4 bases between. CDR3 nucleotides: TGTGCCAGCAGCTTGGGGTCCTCTGGAAACACCATATATTTT. It yields the protein CASSLGSSGNTIYF.

V usage is TRBV10-3 and J usage is TRBJ2-5; a weak D match, TRBD2 (7 bases). V lost 10 bases and J lost 4, with 22 bases in between. Germline V gene data show CDR1 as ENHRY and CDR2 as SYGVKD. The CDR3 contains 15 residues. The CDR3 is CATRGASGVGETQYF. The DNA for the CDR3 is TGTGCCACCCGGGGGGCTAGCGGAGTTGGAGAGACCCAGTACTTC.

There are a few counts of this clone. The J gene is TRBJ2-7, the V gene TRBV4-1; D possibly corresponds to TRBD2 (5 bases). Trimming cost V 0 bases and J 2 bases, with 8 bases left between them. The V gene's germline CDR1 is MGHRA and CDR2 YSYEKL. This CDR3 region has 14 residues. CDR3 in DNA: TGCGCCAGCAGCCAAGAACTAGTGGCCTACGAGCAGTACTTC. The encoded protein is CASSQELVAYEQYF.

This clone was observed a few times. The chain carries TRBV25-1 and TRBJ1-2, with a tentative D call TRBD1 (6 bases). The germline gives CDR1 MGHDK, CDR2 SYGVNS. Between the trimmed V and J ends, which lost 2 bases and 5 bases, there was a span of 9 bases. This CDR3 has 13 residues. The CDR3 bases are TGTGCCAGCAGTGAAAGTAGGGGGTATGGCTACACCTTC. Its protein is CASSESRGYGYTF.

By proportion, this clone is medium-sized (0.01 to 0.1%). This rearrangement joins TRBV5-6 to TRBJ1-4; D ambiguous. This CDR3 contains 17 residues. V lost 7 bases to trimming and J lost 6 bases, with 25 bases between them. Germline-derived CDR1 and CDR2 are SGHDT and YYEEEE. The chain's CDR3 is CASARGEVPPGDEKLFF. The CDR3 nucleotides are TGTGCCAGCGCCCGCGGTGAGGTTCCTCCTGGTGATGAAAAACTGTTTTTT.

Sample share makes this clone medium-sized. The gene calls are TRBV27 and TRBJ1-1, with D hard to call. The V end lost 6 bases, the J end lost 3 bases, and 14 bases lay between the germline ends. The CDR3 runs to 14 residues. The germline CDR1 and CDR2 sequences are MNHEY and SMNVEV (reference sequence). CDR3 residues: CASSPSDTYTEAFF. The CDR3 coding sequence is TGTGCCAGCAGCCCCTCCGACACTTACACTGAAGCTTTCTTT.

The chain is built from TRBV7-9 and TRBJ2-1; D unresolved. Per the germline V gene, CDR1 is SEHNR and CDR2 is FQNEAQ (reference sequence). The CDR3 runs 13 residues. The germline V and J ends were trimmed by 1 base and 9 bases, with 10 bases remaining between them. The CDR3 sequence is CASSLDGASEQFF. The CDR3 DNA reads as TGTGCCAGCAGCTTAGACGGTGCCAGTGAGCAGTTCTTC.

The chain is built from TRBV2 and TRBJ2-3, with 9 bases fitting TRBD2. The ends lost 1 base at V and 9 bases at J; junction bases unmatched: 17. The CDR3 totals 18 residues. Germline-derived CDR1 and CDR2 are SNHLY and FYNNEI. CDR3: CASSEEASGASRERTQYF. CDR3 in DNA: TGTGCCAGCAGTGAAGAGGCTAGCGGGGCAAGCCGGGAGAGGACGCAGTATTTT.

The rearrangement links TRBV28 to TRBJ2-7; D remains ambiguous. The V gene's germline CDR1 is MDHEN and CDR2 SYDVKM. The germline V and J ends were trimmed by 8 bases and 0 bases, with 17 bases remaining between them. This CDR3 is built from 15 residues. This CDR3 is CASSRSVGGSYEQYF. The CDR3 DNA sequence: TGTGCCAGCTCCCGCAGCGTCGGCGGCTCCTACGAGCAGTACTTC.

This clone came up a few times. This rearrangement joins TRBV5-5 to TRBJ2-5; 7 bases are a match to TRBD2. CDR1 and CDR2 (germline): SGHKS, YYEKEE (reference sequence). CDR3 length: 15 residues. The V and J ends lost 0 bases and 1 base, in that order; junction bases with no gene match: 3. CDR3 bases: TGTGCCAGCAGCTTGGCCGGGGGGTTCCAAGAGACCCAGTACTTC. Amino acids: CASSLAGGFQETQYF.

The V call is TRBV7-3, the J call TRBJ2-2; no reliable D call. The CDR3 is 13 residues long. Trimming pared 4 bases from V and 8 bases from J, leaving 11 bases between. The germline gives CDR1 SGHTA, CDR2 FQGTGA. CDR3 region: CASSSTGAGELFF. As DNA, the CDR3 is TGTGCCAGCAGCTCCACGGGTGCTGGGGAGCTGTTTTTT.

The chain combines TRBV5-6 with TRBJ1-2; D is undetermined. CDR3 length equals 12 residues. CDR1 SGHDT and CDR2 YYEEEE come from the germline V gene. Trimming left V 2 bases short and J 7 bases short, with 9 bases between. The CDR3 protein is CASSFSGSGYTF. CDR3 DNA sequence: TGTGCCAGCAGCTTTTCGGGTAGTGGCTACACCTTC.

The V call is TRBV11-1, the J call TRBJ2-5, with 7 bases identical to TRBD1. CDR1 SGHAT and CDR2 FQDESV come from the germline V gene (reference sequence). The CDR3 totals 14 residues. Trimming cost V 4 bases and J 4 bases; bases outside gene matches: 6. The CDR3 coding sequence is TGTGCCAGCAGCTCCTACAGGGGTGGAGAGACCCAGTACTTC. Translation gives CASSSYRGGETQYF.

The chain employs TRBV14 and TRBJ2-1; 9 bases are a match to TRBD2. The CDR3 runs 13 residues. Germline CDR1 and CDR2: SGHDN and FVKESK. V gave up 6 bases and J gave up 8 bases; unmatched junction bases: 5. CDR3 protein: CASRSGRRDEQFF. The CDR3 DNA follows: TGTGCCAGCAGGAGCGGGAGGCGGGATGAGCAGTTCTTC.

The chain uses TRBV6-8 and TRBJ1-1, with TRBD1 identical over 7 bases. Germline CDR1 MNHGY, CDR2 SAAAGT. This CDR3 spans 16 amino acids. Trimming took 0 bases from V and 2 from J; bases not matched to a gene: 6. CDR3 bases: TGTGCCAGCAGTTACTCGAGAGGGGGCTTCAACACTGAAGCTTTCTTT. It yields the protein CASSYSRGGFNTEAFF.

The chain combines TRBV2 with TRBJ2-6; D is undetermined. Trimming stripped 2 bases from V and 2 bases from J, with 4 bases between. The germline CDR1 and CDR2 sequences are SNHLY and FYNNEI. CDR3 length: 14 amino acids. CDR3 sequence reads: CASSENPGANVLTF. CDR3 DNA: TGTGCCAGCAGTGAAAACCCTGGGGCCAACGTCCTGACTTTC. Full variable domain (outside the CDR3, taken from reference TRBV2 and TRBJ2-6): EPEVTQTPSHQVTQMGQEVILRCVPISNHLYFYWYRQILGQKVEFLVSFYNNEISEKSEIFDDQFSVERPDGSNFTLKIRSTKLEDSAMYFCASSENPGANVLTFGAGSRLTVL.

This chain uses TRBV7-6 with TRBJ2-3; TRBD2 matches 12 bases. Germline-derived CDR1 and CDR2 are SGHVS and FNYEAQ. Trimming at V came to 5 bases and at J to 4 bases, leaving 4 bases not matched to a gene. This CDR3 region has 15 residues. This CDR3 is CASSRLAGGPDTQYF. The CDR3 bases are TGTGCCAGCAGCCGTCTAGCGGGAGGGCCAGATACGCAGTATTTT.

This clone was seen just once. This rearrangement joins TRBV7-6 to TRBJ1-4; 12 bases line up with TRBD1. V lost 5 bases, J lost 1 base, and 5 bases stayed unmatched. This CDR3 region has 17 residues. Looked up from germline, CDR1 is SGHVS and CDR2 is FNYEAQ. The CDR3 nucleotides read TGTGCCAGCAGCCCGGGGACAGGGGGCTTAACTAATGAAAAACTGTTTTTT. Translation: CASSPGTGGLTNEKLFF.

For the CDR3, the DNA is TGTGCCAGCAGCTTGGAGGTAAGGCGAGTGAGCTCCTACAATGAGCAGTTCTTC. It translates to CASSLEVRRVSSYNEQFF. The chain joins TRBV5-4 to TRBJ2-1, with D unclear. CDR3 length: 18 amino acids. Trimming took off 0 bases at V and 0 bases at J, with 16 bases between the two ends. Looked up from germline, CDR1 is SGHNT and CDR2 is YYREEE (reference sequence).

This sequence joins TRBV27 and TRBJ1-1; no reliable D call. Germline V lookup: CDR1 MNHEY, CDR2 SMNVEV (reference sequence). Between the trimmed V and J ends, which lost 4 bases and 2 bases, there was a span of 14 bases. The CDR3 contains 15 residues. The CDR3 DNA follows: TGTGCCAGCAGTTCCCTATTTACAGTAAACACTGAAGCTTTCTTT. This sequence encodes CASSSLFTVNTEAFF.

The rearrangement uses TRBV7-8 and TRBJ1-1, with D possibly being TRBD1 (5 bases). Germline lookup yields CDR1 SGHVS and CDR2 FQNEAQ. V lost 5 bases and J lost 3, with 16 bases in between. The CDR3 contains 15 residues. The CDR3 loop is CASSHPRGKDTEAFF. CDR3 nucleotide sequence: TGTGCCAGCAGCCATCCTAGGGGAAAGGACACTGAAGCTTTCTTT.

The chain carries TRBV27 and TRBJ2-1; D is uncertain. Trimming cost V 5 bases and J 2 bases, with 10 bases left between them. There are 14 residues in the CDR3. Germline CDR1 MNHEY, CDR2 SMNVEV (reference sequence). The CDR3, as DNA: TGTGCCAGCAGTCCTTTCTCTCCCTACAATGAGCAGTTCTTC. Amino acid sequence: CASSPFSPYNEQFF.

Comments on this clone: Other DNA sequences of this sample code for an identical CDR3. This rearrangement joins TRBV27 to TRBJ1-5, with D hard to call. V gave up 3 bases and J gave up 1 base, with 4 bases separating them. Germline V gives CDR1 MNHEY, CDR2 SMNVEV (reference sequence). The CDR3 is 13 residues long. In DNA form, the CDR3 reads TGTGCCAGCAGTTTGTGGAGCAATCAGCCCCAGCATTTT. This gives the protein CASSLWSNQPQHF.

By its share, this clone is large. V usage is TRBV19 and J usage is TRBJ2-2; D is undetermined. The V end was cut by 3 bases, the J end by 4 bases, with 9 bases between. CDR3 size: 14 residues. CDR1 is LNHDA, CDR2 SQIVND, per germline (reference sequence). The chain's CDR3 is CASSIRGSTGELFF. The CDR3 coding sequence is TGTGCCAGTAGTATTAGAGGATCCACCGGGGAGCTGTTTTTT. The whole variable domain, filled in from reference TRBV19 and TRBJ2-2, reads DGGITQSPKYLFRKEGQNVTLSCEQNLNHDAMYWYRQDPGQGLRLIYYSQIVNDFQKGDIAEGYSVSREKKESFPLTVTSAQKNPTAFYLCASSIRGSTGELFFGEGSRLTVL.